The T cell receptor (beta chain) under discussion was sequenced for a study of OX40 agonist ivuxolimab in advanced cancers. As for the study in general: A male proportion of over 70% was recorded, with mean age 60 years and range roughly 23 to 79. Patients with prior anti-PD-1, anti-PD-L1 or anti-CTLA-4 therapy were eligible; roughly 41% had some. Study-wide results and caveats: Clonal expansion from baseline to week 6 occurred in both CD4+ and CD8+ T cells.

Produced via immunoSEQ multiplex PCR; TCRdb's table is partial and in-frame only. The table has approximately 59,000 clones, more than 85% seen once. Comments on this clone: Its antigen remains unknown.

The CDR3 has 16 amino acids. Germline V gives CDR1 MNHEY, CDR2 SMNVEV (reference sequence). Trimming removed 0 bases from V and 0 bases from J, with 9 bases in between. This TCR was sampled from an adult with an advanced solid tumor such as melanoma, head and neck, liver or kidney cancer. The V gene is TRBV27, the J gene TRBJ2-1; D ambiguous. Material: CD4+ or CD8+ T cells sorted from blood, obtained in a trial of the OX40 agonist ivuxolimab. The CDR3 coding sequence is TGTGCCAGCAGTTTATCCCCCAGAGTCTCCTACAATGAGCAGTTCTTC. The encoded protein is CASSLSPRVSYNEQFF.